Below, 2 T cell receptor beta chains from the same sample are listed, as sequenced in a study of HIV-infected patients and healthy controls. In TCRdb, the 5' RACE reads were re-called with MiXCR into one record per CDR3 protein. Among about 63,000 distinct CDR3 sequences, less than 20% were seen once, and the ten largest hold under 6%. Sample: CD4+ T cells from blood. These receptors were collected from a human donor in good health.

This clonotype occurred a few times. An end of the junction does not agree with germline; a read error may underlie this. The chain couples TRBV29-1 to TRBJ2-6, with no clear D. This CDR3 has 14 residues. Germline assignment: CDR1 SQVTM and CDR2 ANQGSEA. CDR3 protein: CSVEAGGGANVLTF. The DNA for the CDR3 is TGCAGCGTCGAAGCAGGTGGTGGGGCCAACGTCCTGACTTTC.

The chain links TRBV19 to TRBJ1-2; D perhaps matches TRBD1 (6 bases). Germline-derived CDR1 and CDR2 are LNHDA and SQIVND (reference sequence). The length of the CDR3 is 13 residues. Trimming took off 4 bases at V and 7 bases at J, with 13 bases between the two ends. The CDR3 region is CASSKDRRGGYTF. The CDR3 DNA sequence: TGTGCCAGTAGTAAGGACAGAAGGGGTGGCTACACCTTC.